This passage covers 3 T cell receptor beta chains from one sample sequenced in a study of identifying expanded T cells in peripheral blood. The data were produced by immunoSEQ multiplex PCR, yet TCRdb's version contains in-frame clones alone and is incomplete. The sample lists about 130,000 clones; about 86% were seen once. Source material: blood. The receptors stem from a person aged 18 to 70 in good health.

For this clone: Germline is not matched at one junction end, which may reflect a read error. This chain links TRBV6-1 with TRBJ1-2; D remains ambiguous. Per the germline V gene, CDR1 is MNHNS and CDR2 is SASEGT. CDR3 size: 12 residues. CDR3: CASSEDYYGYTF. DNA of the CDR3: TGTGCCAGCAGCGAAGACTACTATGGCTACACCTTC.

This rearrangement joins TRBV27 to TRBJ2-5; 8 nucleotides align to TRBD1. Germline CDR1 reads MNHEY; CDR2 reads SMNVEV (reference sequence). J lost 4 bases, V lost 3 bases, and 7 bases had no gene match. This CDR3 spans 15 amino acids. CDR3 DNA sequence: TGTGCCAGCAGTTTGACCGGGACAGGCCCAGAGACCCAGTACTTC. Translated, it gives CASSLTGTGPETQYF.

The CDR3 sequence: CASSLGTGGLETQYF. DNA of the CDR3: TGCGCCAGCAGCTTGGGGACAGGGGGCTTAGAGACCCAGTACTTC. This chain connects TRBV5-1 to TRBJ2-5; 11 nucleotides line up with TRBD1. Germline V gene sequence: CDR1 SGHRS, CDR2 YFSETQ. V lost 0 bases, J lost 4 bases, and 2 bases stayed unmatched. This CDR3 spans 15 amino acids.